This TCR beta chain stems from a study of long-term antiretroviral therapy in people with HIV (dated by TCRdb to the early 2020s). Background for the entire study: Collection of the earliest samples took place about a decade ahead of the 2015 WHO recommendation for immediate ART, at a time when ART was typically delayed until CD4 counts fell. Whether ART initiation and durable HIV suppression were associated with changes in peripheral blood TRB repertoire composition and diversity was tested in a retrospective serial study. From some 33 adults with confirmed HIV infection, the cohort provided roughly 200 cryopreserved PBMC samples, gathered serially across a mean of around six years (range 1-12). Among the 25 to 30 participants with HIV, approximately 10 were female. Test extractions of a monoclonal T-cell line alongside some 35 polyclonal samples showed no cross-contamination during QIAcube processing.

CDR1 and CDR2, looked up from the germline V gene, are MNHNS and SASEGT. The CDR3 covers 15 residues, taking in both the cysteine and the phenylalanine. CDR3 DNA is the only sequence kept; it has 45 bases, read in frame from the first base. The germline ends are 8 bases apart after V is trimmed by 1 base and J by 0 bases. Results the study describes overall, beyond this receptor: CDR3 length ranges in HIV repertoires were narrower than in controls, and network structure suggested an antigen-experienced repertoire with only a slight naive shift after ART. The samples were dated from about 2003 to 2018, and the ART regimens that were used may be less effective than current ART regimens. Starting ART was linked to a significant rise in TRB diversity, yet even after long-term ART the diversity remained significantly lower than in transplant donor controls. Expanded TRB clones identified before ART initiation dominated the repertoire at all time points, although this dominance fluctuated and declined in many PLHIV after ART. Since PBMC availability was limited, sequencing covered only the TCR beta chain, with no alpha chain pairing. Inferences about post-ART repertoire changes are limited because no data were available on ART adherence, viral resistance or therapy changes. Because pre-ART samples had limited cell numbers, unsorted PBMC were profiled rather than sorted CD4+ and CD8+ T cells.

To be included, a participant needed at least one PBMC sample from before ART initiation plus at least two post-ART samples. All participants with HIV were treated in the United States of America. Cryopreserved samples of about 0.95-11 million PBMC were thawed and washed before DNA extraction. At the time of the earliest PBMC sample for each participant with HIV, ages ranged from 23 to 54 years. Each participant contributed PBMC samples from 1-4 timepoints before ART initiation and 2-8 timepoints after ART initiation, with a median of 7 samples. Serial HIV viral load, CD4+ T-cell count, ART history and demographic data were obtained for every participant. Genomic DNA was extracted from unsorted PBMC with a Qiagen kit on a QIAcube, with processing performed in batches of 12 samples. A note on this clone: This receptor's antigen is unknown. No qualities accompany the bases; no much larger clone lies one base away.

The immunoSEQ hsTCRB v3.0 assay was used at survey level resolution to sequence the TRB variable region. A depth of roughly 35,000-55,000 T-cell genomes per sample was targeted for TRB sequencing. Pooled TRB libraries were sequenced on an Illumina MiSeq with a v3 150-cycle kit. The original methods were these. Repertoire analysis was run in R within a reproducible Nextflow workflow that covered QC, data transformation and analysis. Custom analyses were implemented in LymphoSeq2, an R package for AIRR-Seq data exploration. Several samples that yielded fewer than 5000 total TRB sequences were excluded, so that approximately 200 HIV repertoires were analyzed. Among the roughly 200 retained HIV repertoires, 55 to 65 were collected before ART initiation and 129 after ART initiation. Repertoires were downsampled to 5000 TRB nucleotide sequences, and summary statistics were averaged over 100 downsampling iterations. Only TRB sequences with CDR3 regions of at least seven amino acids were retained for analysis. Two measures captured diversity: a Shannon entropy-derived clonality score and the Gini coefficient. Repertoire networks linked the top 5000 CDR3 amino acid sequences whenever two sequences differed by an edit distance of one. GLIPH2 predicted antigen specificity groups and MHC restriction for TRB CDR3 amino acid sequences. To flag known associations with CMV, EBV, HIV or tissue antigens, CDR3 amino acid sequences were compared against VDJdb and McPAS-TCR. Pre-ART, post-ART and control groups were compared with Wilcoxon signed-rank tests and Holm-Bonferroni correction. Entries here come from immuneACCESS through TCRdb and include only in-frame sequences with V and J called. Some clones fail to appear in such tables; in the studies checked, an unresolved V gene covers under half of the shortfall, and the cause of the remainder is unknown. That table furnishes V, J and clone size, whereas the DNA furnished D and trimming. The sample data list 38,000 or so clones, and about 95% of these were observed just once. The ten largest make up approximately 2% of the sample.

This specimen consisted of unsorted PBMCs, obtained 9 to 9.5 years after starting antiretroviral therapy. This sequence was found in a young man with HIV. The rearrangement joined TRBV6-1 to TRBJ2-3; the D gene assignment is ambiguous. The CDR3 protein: CASSEGAGSTDTQYF. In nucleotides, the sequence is TGTGCCAGCAGTGAAGGGGCAGGAAGCACAGATACGCAGTATTTT.